A selection of T cell receptor beta chains follows, all from one sample in a study of T-cell reconstitution after alpha-beta-depleted transplantation in children. TCRdb independently ran MiXCR on the PCR reads; one entry per CDR3 protein. The sample records about 120,000 distinct CDR3 sequences, under 25% being singletons. The material sequenced was PBMCs, mostly from graft donor cells, taken 180 days after TCRalphabeta/CD19-depleted stem cell transplant. The receptors derive from a male patient between 2 and 10 years old who had a stem cell transplant for chronic granulomatous disease, so the T cells may come from the graft donor. Each CDR3 is given with its conserved first and last residue. The D gene is left open where the match is weak. Part of the rows lack a size; the others show once, few, many or a class for expanded clones.

TRBV18	TRBJ2-5	-	-	CASSPSRQETQYF	TGTGCCAGCTCACCGTCCAGACAAGAGACCCAGTACTTC
TRBV9	TRBJ2-7	few	TRBD2	CASSVARGGIDEQYF	TGTGCCAGCAGCGTAGCCCGGGGGGGTATCGACGAGCAGTACTTC
TRBV15	TRBJ1-5	-	-	CATIRDLSVGNQPQHF	TGTGCCACCATCAGAGATTTATCAGTGGGCAATCAGCCCCAGCATTTT
TRBV7-3	TRBJ2-5	many	-	CASSMGGRGETQYF	TGTGCCAGCAGCATGGGGGGCCGGGGAGAGACCCAGTACTTC
TRBV19	TRBJ2-2	many	-	CASSIDGNWQASTGELFF	TGTGCCAGTAGTATAGATGGGAACTGGCAGGCGAGCACCGGGGAGCTGTTTTTT
TRBV7-2	TRBJ2-3	-	-	CASSLFGRTSTDTQYF	TGTGCCAGCAGCCTCTTCGGACGGACTAGCACAGATACGCAGTATTTT
TRBV20-1	TRBJ1-1	few	-	CSAFPSRAYTEAFF	TGCAGTGCCTTTCCCTCCCGGGCATACACTGAAGCTTTCTTT
TRBV9	TRBJ2-3	few	-	CASSLGGSDTQYF	TGTGCCAGCAGCCTCGGAGGGTCAGATACGCAGTATTTT
TRBV20-1	TRBJ1-2	-	-	CSARGGDYGYTF	TGCAGTGCGAGGGGGGGCGACTATGGCTACACCTTC
TRBV28	TRBJ2-7	few	TRBD2	CASSSPEERERDEQYF	TGTGCCAGCAGTTCCCCCGAGGAGCGGGAGCGGGACGAGCAGTACTTC